Presented here are 19 T cell receptor beta chains from one specimen sequenced in a study of metastatic and nonmetastatic thyroid tumors. From the PCR reads, TCRdb re-called clones with MiXCR. In the table there are 100,000 or so clones, about 16% of which are singletons. All patients were treatment-naive before thyroid surgery. The sequenced material came from blood. The origin of the receptors is a female donor with papillary thyroid cancer or a benign thyroid nodule (not recorded which). Some clones in this sample may be carry-over from other donors' samples.

With respect to this clone: The junction differs from germline at one of its ends, possibly a read error. The V and J genes are TRBV7-8 and TRBJ1-5; weak D call: TRBD1 (6 bases). This CDR3 region has 14 residues. Germline V CDR1 and CDR2: SGHVS, FQNEAQ. CDR3 DNA: TGTGCCAGCAGTCCTCCAGGGGATGGTCAGCGCCAGCATTTT. Its protein is CASSPPGDGQRQHF.

In this sample, this clone turned up a few times. The junction shows a germline mismatch at one end, possibly a read error. This sample also contains other DNA sequences that code for the same CDR3. V is TRBV28 and J is TRBJ1-3, with 12 bases fitting TRBD1. Germline lookup yields CDR1 MDHEN and CDR2 SYDVKM. The CDR3 covers 16 residues. DNA of the CDR3: TGTGCAAGCTCCACACCGGGACAGGGGGCTGGGAACACCATATATTTT. Translated, it gives CASSTPGQGAGNTIYF.

With regard to this clone: A read error may explain this, as a much larger clone is one base away. This rearrangement joins TRBV7-6 to TRBJ2-5; unclear D gene. Germline values: CDR1 SGHVS, CDR2 FNYEAQ. The CDR3 runs 15 residues. V was cut by 1 base and J by 9 bases, with 18 bases left in between. Here the CDR3 reads CASSLEVLRIRAQYF. The CDR3 DNA follows: TGTGCCAGCAGCTTAGAGGTACTGAGGATTAGGGCCCAGTACTTC.

This chain links TRBV7-2 with TRBJ2-7; TRBD2 agrees at 7 bases. Germline V gene lookup returns CDR1 SGHTA and CDR2 FQGNSA. J gave up 4 bases and V 5 bases, and 8 bases lay outside the gene matches. CDR3 size: 14 residues. CDR3 in amino acids: CASSSDMGGYEQYF. In DNA, the CDR3 is TGTGCCAGCAGCAGTGACATGGGAGGGTACGAGCAGTACTTC.

This clone came up many times. The V gene is TRBV19, the J gene TRBJ1-3; D gene unclear. This CDR3 spans 14 amino acids. The germline CDR1 and CDR2 sequences are LNHDA and SQIVND (reference sequence). Trimming removed 4 bases at V and 16 bases at J, with 23 bases between. This chain's CDR3 is CASSTTLLAQASYF. The DNA for the CDR3 is TGTGCCAGTAGTACCACTCTCCTTGCACAAGCCTCCTATTTT.

This clone has just a few counts. Its ends do not fully match the called genes, so a read error is possible. This chain links TRBV6-5 with TRBJ2-6; tentative D call: TRBD1 (6 bases). Per germline, CDR1 MNHEY and CDR2 SVGAGI. The CDR3 is made up of 17 amino acids. CDR3 amino acids: CASSLGATGAGANFLTF. The CDR3 coding sequence is TGTGCCAGCAGTTTGGGGGCTACTGGAGCTGGGGCCAACTTCCTGACTTTC.

This clone was seen many times. This rearrangement joins TRBV11-2 to TRBJ2-7; D gene uncertain. The CDR3 sequence is 12 residues long. The germline CDR1 and CDR2 sequences are SGHAT and FQNNGV. V dropped 0 bases and J dropped 3 bases, with 3 bases sitting between them. CDR3 residues: CASSLDGYEQYF. The CDR3 DNA sequence: TGTGCCAGCAGCTTAGACGGCTACGAGCAGTACTTC.

On this clone: The junction and the germline gene differ at one end; a read error may be behind it. V usage is TRBV6-2 or TRBV6-3 and J usage is TRBJ2-6; D is possibly TRBD1 (6 bases). CDR1 is MNHEY and CDR2 is SVGEGT in the germline V gene. The CDR3 sequence is 20 residues long. As DNA, the CDR3 is TGTGCCAGCAGTTACTCGTGGACAGAAATCTTCTTCTCTGCGGCCAACGTCCTTACTTTC. It yields the protein CASSYSWTEIFFSAANVLTF.

This clone was seen many times. The chain couples TRBV19 to TRBJ1-5; the D gene is possibly TRBD1 (5 bases). Trimming stripped 6 bases from V and 0 bases from J, with 9 bases between. CDR1 and CDR2 (germline): LNHDA, SQIVND (reference sequence). The CDR3 contains 14 residues. CDR3 sequence reads: CASRTGHSNQPQHF. The CDR3 nucleotides are TGTGCCAGTAGAACAGGCCATAGCAATCAGCCCCAGCATTTT.

This clone was observed many times. The V call is TRBV24-1, the J call TRBJ2-7, with 9 bases matching TRBD2. Germline-derived CDR1 and CDR2 are KGHDR and SFDVKD. The junction had 8 bases not matched to a gene; V was cut back by 4 bases and J by 2 bases. This CDR3 spans 16 amino acids. The CDR3 region has the DNA TGTGCCACCAGTGACCCAGGGGGACTAGCCCCCTACGAGCAGTACTTC. It translates to CATSDPGGLAPYEQYF.

This clone has just a few counts. A much larger clonotype is one base distant, so this may be a read error. This chain uses TRBV6-1 with TRBJ2-3, with 9 bases fitting TRBD2. The V gene end was trimmed by 7 bases and the J gene end by 1 base; junction bases not matched to a gene: 6. The CDR3 covers 15 residues. Per the germline V gene, CDR1 is MNHNS and CDR2 is SASEGT. DNA of the CDR3: TGTGCCAGCATCCTGCGGGGGGGGGGCACAGATACGCAGTATTTT. Its translation is CASILRGGGTDTQYF.

This sequence joins TRBV7-9 and TRBJ2-3; TRBD2 aligns across 8 bases. There are 14 residues in the CDR3. Germline CDR1 and CDR2: SEHNR and FQNEAQ (reference sequence). Trimming removed 10 bases from V and 1 base from J; junction bases left unmatched: 7. CDR3 amino acids: CAIGGRGGTDTQYF. CDR3 sequence (DNA): TGTGCCATCGGCGGGCGGGGGGGCACAGATACGCAGTATTTT.

This clone was picked up many times. The chain links TRBV5-6 to TRBJ1-2; the D gene is possibly TRBD1 (5 bases). Trimming stripped 3 bases from V and 0 bases from J, with 9 bases between. This CDR3 region has 14 residues. CDR1 and CDR2 from the germline V gene are SGHDT and YYEEEE. The chain's CDR3 is CASSWGTANYGYTF. The DNA for the CDR3 is TGTGCCAGCAGCTGGGGGACCGCTAACTATGGCTACACCTTC.

About this clone itself: Compared with germline, one end of the junction differs, possibly owing to a read error. V and J are TRBV7-2 and TRBJ2-5; 12 bases are a match to TRBD1. Looked up from germline, CDR1 is SGHTA and CDR2 is FQGNSA. The CDR3 has 15 amino acids. Here the CDR3 reads CASSLGTGGLVTQYF. CDR3 in DNA: TGTGCTAGCAGCTTAGGGACAGGGGGCTTGGTGACCCAGTACTTC.

With respect to this clone: One end of the junction does not line up with germline, which may come from a read error. V and J are TRBV7-2 and TRBJ1-6; tentatively, D is TRBD1 (6 bases). The CDR3 has 13 residues. CDR1 and CDR2 (germline): SGHTA, FQGNSA. CDR3 residues: CASSSDSFVSLHF. As DNA, the CDR3 is TGTGCCAGTAGCTCGGACAGTTTTGTATCCCTCCACTTT.

A remark on this clone: Mismatch with germline at one junction end may stem from a read error. J is TRBJ2-7 and V is TRBV7-2, with D tentatively TRBD2 (6 bases). The CDR3 length is 15 residues. Germline V lookup: CDR1 SGHTA, CDR2 FQGNSA. Here the CDR3 reads CAGSPLAGGSYEQYF. CDR3 in DNA: TGTGCCGGCAGCCCCCTAGCTGGGGGGTCCTACGAGCAGTACTTC.

A remark on this clone: With a much larger clone just one base away, this may be a read error. The same CDR3 is also encoded by other DNA sequences in this sample. The V gene is TRBV20-1, the J gene TRBJ2-5; tentatively, D is TRBD1 or TRBD2 (5 bases each). Germline CDR1 reads DFQATT; CDR2 reads SNEGSKA (reference sequence). The CDR3 totals 16 residues. Trimming left V 4 bases short and J 7 bases short, with 25 bases between. Here the CDR3 reads CSATPGVAIGVVTQYF. In DNA form, the CDR3 reads TGCAGTGCTACCCCCGGGGTAGCAATAGGGGTAGTGACCCAGTACTTC.

This clone was recorded at least ten times. The chain has TRBV7-2 and TRBJ2-3; D is possibly TRBD2 (6 bases). CDR3 length: 17 amino acids. V was pared by 0 bases and J by 0 bases, with 13 bases between. Germline lookup yields CDR1 SGHTA and CDR2 FQGNSA. DNA for the CDR3: TGTGCCAGCAGCTTAGCCCTTTGGGGGACTAGCACAGATACGCAGTATTTT. It specifies CASSLALWGTSTDTQYF.

This clone was seen many times. The rearrangement uses TRBV5-1 and TRBJ1-3, with 7 bases that match TRBD1. Germline CDR1 SGHRS, CDR2 YFSETQ. The CDR3 has 15 amino acids. V trimming: 1 base; J trimming: 4 bases; junction bases outside the gene matches: 5. CDR3 in DNA: TGCGCCAGCAGCTTGCAGGGACAGAGAGGAAACACCATATATTTT. Its protein product is CASSLQGQRGNTIYF.